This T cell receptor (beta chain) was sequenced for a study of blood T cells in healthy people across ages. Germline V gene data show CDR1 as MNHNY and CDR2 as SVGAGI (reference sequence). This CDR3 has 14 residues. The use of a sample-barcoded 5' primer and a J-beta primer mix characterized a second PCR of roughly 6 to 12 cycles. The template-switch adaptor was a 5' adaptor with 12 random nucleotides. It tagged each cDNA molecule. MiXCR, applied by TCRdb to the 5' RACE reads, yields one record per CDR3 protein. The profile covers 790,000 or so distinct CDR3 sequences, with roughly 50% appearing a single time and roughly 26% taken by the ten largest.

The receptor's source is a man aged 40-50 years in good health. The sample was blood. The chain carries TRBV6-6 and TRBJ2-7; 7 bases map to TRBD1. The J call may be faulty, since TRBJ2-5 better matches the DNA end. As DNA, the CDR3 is TGTGCCAGCAGTTCCCAGGGGGATGGGGAGACCCAGTACTTC. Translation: CASSSQGDGETQYF.